In its sample, the clone carrying this T cell receptor beta chain was seen a few times. Its antigen is still unknown. Template material for amplifying TCR beta CDR3 regions consisted of RNA transcripts. An initial round of RT-PCR targeting the TCR CDR3 relied on the HTBI primer set. Using its own MiXCR run on the multiplex PCR reads, TCRdb lists one record per CDR3 protein. The table has 500,000 to 550,000 distinct CDR3 sequences, 20% seen once. This sample was included in a study of T cells in Graves' hyperthyroidism and ophthalmopathy. Regarding the study as a whole: Separation of ophthalmopathy from stable hyperthyroidism was achieved by a 13 V-J model. Most clonotypes expanded in the thyroid (above 0.001) were also present in blood.

Germline V CDR1 and CDR2: MNHNS, SASEGT. With 10 bases removed from V and 4 bases from J, the gap between germline ends came to 14 bases. The CDR3 sequence is 12 residues long. The patients, who ranged from 18 to 65 in age, presented with newly diagnosed hyperthyroidism lasting under 2 months. The study left out patients who had uncontrolled infection, other autoimmune disease, pregnancy or lactation. This TCR came from a young man with Graves' hyperthyroidism. The J gene is TRBJ2-7, the V gene TRBV6-1, with no clear D. Sequences were obtained from blood. In DNA, the CDR3 is TGTGCCACTTCTTTTGGTCCGTACGAGCAGTACTTC. It translates to CATSFGPYEQYF.